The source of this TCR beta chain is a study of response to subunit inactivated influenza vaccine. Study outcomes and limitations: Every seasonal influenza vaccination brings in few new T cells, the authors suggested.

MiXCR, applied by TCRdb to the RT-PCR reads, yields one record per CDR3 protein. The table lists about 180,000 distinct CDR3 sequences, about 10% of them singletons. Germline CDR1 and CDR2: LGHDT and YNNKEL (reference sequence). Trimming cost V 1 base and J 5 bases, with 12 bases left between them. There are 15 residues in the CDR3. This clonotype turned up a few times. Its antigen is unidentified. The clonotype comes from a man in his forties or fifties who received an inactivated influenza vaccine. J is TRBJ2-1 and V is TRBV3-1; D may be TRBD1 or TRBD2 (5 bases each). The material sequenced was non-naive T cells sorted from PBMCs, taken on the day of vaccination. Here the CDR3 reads CASSQGGELNNEQFF. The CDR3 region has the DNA TGTGCCAGCAGCCAAGGAGGGGAGTTAAACAATGAGCAGTTCTTC.